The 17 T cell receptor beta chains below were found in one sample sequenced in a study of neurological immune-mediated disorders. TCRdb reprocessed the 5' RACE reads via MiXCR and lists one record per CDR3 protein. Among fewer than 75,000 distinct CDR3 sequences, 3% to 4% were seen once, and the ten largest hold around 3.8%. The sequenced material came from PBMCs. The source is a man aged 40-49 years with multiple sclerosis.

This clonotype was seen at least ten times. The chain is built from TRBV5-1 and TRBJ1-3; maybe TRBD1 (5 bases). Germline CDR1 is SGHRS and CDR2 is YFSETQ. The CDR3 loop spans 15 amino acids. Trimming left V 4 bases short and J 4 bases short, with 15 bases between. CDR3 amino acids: CASSAGRLGGNTIYF. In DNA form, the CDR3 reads TGCGCCAGCAGCGCGGGACGGTTAGGCGGAAACACCATATATTTT.

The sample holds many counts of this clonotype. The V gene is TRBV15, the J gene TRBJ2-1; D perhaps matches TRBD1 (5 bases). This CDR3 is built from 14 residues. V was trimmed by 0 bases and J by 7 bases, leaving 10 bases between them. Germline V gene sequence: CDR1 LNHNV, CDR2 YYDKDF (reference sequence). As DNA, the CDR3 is TGTGCCACCAGCAGAGATTCGACAGCTAATGAGCAGTTCTTC. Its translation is CATSRDSTANEQFF.

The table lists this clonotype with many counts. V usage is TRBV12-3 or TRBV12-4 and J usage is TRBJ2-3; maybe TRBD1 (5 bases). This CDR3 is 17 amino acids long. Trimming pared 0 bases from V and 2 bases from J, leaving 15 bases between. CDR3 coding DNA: TGTGCCAGCAGTTTAGCCCGTTGGACACAAATCACAGATACGCAGTATTTT. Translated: CASSLARWTQITDTQYF.

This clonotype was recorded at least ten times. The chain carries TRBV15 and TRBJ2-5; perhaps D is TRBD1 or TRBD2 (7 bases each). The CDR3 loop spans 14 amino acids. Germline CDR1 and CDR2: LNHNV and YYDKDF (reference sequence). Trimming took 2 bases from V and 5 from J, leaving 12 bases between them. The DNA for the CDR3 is TGTGCCACCAGCAGAAGACAGGGAGGGGAGACCCAGTACTTC. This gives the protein CATSRRQGGETQYF.

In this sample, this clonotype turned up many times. This chain's CDR3 is CASSIGTGGHNEQFF. In nucleotides, the CDR3 is TGTGCCAGCAGCATCGGGACAGGGGGCCACAATGAGCAGTTCTTC. The chain has TRBV3-1 and TRBJ2-1, with TRBD1 matching 12 bases. V lost 5 bases, J lost 5 bases, and 4 bases stayed unmatched. The CDR3 contains 15 residues. CDR1 is LGHDT, CDR2 YNNKEL, per germline (reference sequence).

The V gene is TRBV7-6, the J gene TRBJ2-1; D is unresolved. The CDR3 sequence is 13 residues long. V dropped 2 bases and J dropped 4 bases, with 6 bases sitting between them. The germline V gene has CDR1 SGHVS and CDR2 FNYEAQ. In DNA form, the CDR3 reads TGTGCCAGCAGCTTATCACTTTACAATGAGCAGTTCTTC. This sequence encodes CASSLSLYNEQFF. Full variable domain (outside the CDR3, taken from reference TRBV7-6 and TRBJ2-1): GAGVSQSPRYKVTKRGQDVALRCDPISGHVSLYWYRQALGQGPEFLTYFNYEAQQDKSGLPNDRFSAERPEGSISTLTIQRTEQRDSAMYRCASSLSLYNEQFFGPGTRLTVL.

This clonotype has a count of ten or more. Written as DNA, the CDR3 is TGTGCCAGCAGCGTAGGGTCAAACTATGGCTACACCTTC. This codes for CASSVGSNYGYTF. The chain is built from TRBV9 and TRBJ1-2; D is unresolved. CDR1 and CDR2 (germline): SGDLS, YYNGEE. Trimming removed 0 bases from V and 2 bases from J, with 5 bases in between. The CDR3 sequence is 13 residues long.

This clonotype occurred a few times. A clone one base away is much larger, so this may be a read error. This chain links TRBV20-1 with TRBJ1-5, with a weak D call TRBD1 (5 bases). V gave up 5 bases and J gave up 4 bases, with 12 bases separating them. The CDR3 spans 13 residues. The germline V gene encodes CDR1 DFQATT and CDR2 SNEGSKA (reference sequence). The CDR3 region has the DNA TGCAGTGCTGAAGGGGCCAATAATCAGCCCCAGCATTTT. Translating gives CSAEGANNQPQHF.

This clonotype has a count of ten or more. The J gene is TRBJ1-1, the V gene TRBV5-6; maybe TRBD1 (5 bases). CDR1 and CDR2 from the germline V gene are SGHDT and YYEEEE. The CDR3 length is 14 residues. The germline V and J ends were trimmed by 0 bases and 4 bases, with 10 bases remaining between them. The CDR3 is CASSLGGWGTEAFF. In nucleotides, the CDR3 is TGTGCCAGCAGCTTGGGGGGCTGGGGCACTGAAGCTTTCTTT.

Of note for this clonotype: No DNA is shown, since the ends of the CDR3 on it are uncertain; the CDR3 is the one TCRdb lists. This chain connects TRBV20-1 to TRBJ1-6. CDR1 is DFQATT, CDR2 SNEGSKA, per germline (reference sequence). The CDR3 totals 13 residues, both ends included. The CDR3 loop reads CSARVASGSTLNF.

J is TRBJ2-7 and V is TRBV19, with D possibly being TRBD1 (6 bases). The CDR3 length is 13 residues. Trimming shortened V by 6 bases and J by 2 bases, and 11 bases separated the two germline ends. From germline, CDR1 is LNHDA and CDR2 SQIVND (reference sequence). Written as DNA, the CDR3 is TGTGCCAGTAGGGGGGACAAAACCTACGAGCAGTACTTC. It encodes CASRGDKTYEQYF.

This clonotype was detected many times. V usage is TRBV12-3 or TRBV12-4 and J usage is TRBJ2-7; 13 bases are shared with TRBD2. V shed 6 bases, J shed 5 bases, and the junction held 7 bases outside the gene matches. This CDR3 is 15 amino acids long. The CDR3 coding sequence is TGTGCCAGCAGCGGTGGACTAGCGGGAGAAAACGAGCAGTACTTC. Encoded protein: CASSGGLAGENEQYF.

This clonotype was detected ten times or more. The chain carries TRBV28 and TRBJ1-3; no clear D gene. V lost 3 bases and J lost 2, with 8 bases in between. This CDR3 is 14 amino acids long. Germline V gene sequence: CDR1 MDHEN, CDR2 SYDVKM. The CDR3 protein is CASSFFAAGNTIYF. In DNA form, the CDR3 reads TGTGCCAGCAGTTTTTTCGCCGCTGGAAACACCATATATTTT.

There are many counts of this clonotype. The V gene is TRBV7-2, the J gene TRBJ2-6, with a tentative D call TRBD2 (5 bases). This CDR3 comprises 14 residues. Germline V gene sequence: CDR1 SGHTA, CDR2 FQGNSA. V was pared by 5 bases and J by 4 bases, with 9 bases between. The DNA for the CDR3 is TGTGCCAGCAGCCCGAGGGCCGGGGCCAACGTCCTGACTTTC. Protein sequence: CASSPRAGANVLTF.

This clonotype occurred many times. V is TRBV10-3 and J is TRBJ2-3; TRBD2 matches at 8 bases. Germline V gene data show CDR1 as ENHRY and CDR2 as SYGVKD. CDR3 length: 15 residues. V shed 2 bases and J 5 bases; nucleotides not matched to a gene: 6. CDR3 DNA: TGTGCCATCAGTGAGGGCCAGACTAGCGTAGATACGCAGTATTTT. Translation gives CAISEGQTSVDTQYF.

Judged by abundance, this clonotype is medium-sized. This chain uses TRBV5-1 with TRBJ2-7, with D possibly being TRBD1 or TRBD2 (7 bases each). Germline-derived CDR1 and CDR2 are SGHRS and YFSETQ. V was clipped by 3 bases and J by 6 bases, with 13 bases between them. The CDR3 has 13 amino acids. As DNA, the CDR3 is TGCGCCAGCAGCTGGGAGGGGGCCCGCGAGCAGTACTTC. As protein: CASSWEGAREQYF.

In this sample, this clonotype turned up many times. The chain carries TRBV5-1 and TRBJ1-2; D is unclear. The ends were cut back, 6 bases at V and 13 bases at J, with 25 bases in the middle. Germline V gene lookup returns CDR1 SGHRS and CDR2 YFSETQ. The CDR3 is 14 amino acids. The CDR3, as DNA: TGCGCCAGCACGAGCAACCCCGTGACTGGAATACCCACCTTC. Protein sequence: CASTSNPVTGIPTF.